The 6 T cell receptor beta chains reported below all come from one sample, sequenced in a study of circulating CD8 cells and anti-PD-1 response in melanoma. From live CD3+CD8+TCRalphabeta+ cells, four PD-1 and/or TIGIT subsets were sorted. The QIAseq Immune Repertoire TCR panel built the libraries from around 15 ng of total RNA. TCRdb used MiXCR to reprocess the reads, holding one entry per CDR3 protein. The sample lists roughly 570 distinct CDR3 sequences; over 5.5% were seen once. The source material was CD8+ T cells from PBMCs, sampled at baseline or after one month of anti-PD-1 therapy (not recorded which). The receptors were sampled from a human donor with melanoma.

By proportion, this clonotype is medium-sized. The chain recombines TRBV28 with TRBJ1-3; D gene uncertain. This CDR3 region has 15 residues. Germline V CDR1 and CDR2: MDHEN, SYDVKM. Trimming removed 1 base from V and 0 bases from J, with 7 bases in between. CDR3 sequence reads: CASSLLRLSGNTIYF. CDR3 nucleotides: TGTGCCAGCAGTTTATTGAGGCTCTCTGGAAACACCATATATTTT.

By share of the sample, this clonotype is medium-sized (0.01 to 0.1%). V usage is TRBV19 and J usage is TRBJ1-5, with D possibly TRBD1 on 6 matching bases. Trimming shortened V by 7 bases and J by 4 bases, and 23 bases separated the two germline ends. The CDR3 has 17 residues. Per the germline V gene, CDR1 is LNHDA and CDR2 is SQIVND (reference sequence). The CDR3 loop reads CASTPGTLLRENQPQHF. CDR3 bases: TGTGCCAGTACCCCCGGGACACTTCTTCGTGAAAATCAGCCCCAGCATTTT.

By sample share, this clonotype is large. The rearrangement joins TRBV7-9 to TRBJ2-1; 13 bases are a match to TRBD2. Germline V gene sequence: CDR1 SEHNR, CDR2 FQNEAQ (reference sequence). The V and J ends lost 5 bases and 8 bases, in that order; junction bases with no gene match: 9. This CDR3 is built from 16 residues. CDR3 protein: CASSPLAGGPRDEQFF. The CDR3 DNA is TGTGCCAGCAGCCCACTAGCGGGGGGGCCGAGAGATGAGCAGTTCTTC.

This clonotype is labeled as medium-sized (0.01 to 0.1%). The germline gene is not matched at one end of the junction; a read error may be the cause. The V and J genes are TRBV28 and TRBJ1-2; TRBD1 is a possible D gene (6 bases). Germline CDR1 and CDR2: MDHEN and SYDVKM. The CDR3 runs 13 residues. CDR3 sequence (DNA): TGTGCCAGCAGTCCAACAGGGAACTATGGCTACGCCTTC. It encodes CASSPTGNYGYAF.

This clonotype ranks as large. The rearrangement links TRBV19 to TRBJ2-7; 10 positions match TRBD1. The germline V gene encodes CDR1 LNHDA and CDR2 SQIVND (reference sequence). The CDR3 runs 14 residues. Losses at the gene ends were 5 bases for V and 3 bases for J; bases not matched to a gene: 4. Here the CDR3 DNA reads TGTGCCAGTAGTCTGACAGGGGGCATCTACGAGCAGTACTTC. This translates into CASSLTGGIYEQYF. Combining the CDR3 with reference TRBV19 and TRBJ2-7 gives the whole variable domain DGGITQSPKYLFRKEGQNVTLSCEQNLNHDAMYWYRQDPGQGLRLIYYSQIVNDFQKGDIAEGYSVSREKKESFPLTVTSAQKNPTAFYLCASSLTGGIYEQYFGPGTRLTVT.

This clonotype is medium-sized (0.01 to 0.1%) within its sample. The chain is built from TRBV6-1 and TRBJ2-2; D may correspond to TRBD1 or TRBD2 (5 bases each). The CDR3 covers 14 residues. V lost 3 bases, J lost 5 bases, and 10 bases lay in between. Germline loops: CDR1 MNHNS, CDR2 SASEGT. As DNA, the CDR3 is TGTGCCAGCAGTGAGGGGACCGAGACCGGGGAGCTGTTTTTT. It is translated as CASSEGTETGELFF.